This T cell receptor beta chain was sequenced in a study of blood T cell repertoires in COVID-19. Study at large: PBMCs, B-cell-depleted T cells, or T cells were the source of the cDNA or gDNA that made up the material.

This clone was observed a single time. The assay was immunoSEQ multiplex PCR, and TCRdb's table has in-frame clones only and misses some. In the table there are 200,000 or so clones, 60% to 80% of which are singletons. Deletions cut 5 bases from V and 5 bases from J, with 10 bases between. The CDR3 totals 12 residues. The germline gives CDR1 SGHTA, CDR2 FQGNSA. The clonotype originates from a man between 60 and 75 years old with active or convalescent COVID-19. This chain links TRBV7-2 with TRBJ2-7, with D uncertain. The sequencing sample was made of peripheral blood. CDR3 in DNA: TGTGCCAGCAGCCCGGTCCAGGACGAGCAGTACTTC. The encoded protein is CASSPVQDEQYF.